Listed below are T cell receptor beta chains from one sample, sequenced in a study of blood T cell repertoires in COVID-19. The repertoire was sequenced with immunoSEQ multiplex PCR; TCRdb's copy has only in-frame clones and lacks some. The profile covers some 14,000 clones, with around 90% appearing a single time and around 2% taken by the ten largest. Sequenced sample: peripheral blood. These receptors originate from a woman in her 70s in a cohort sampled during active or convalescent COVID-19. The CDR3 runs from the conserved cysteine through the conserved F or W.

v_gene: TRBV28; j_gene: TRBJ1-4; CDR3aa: CASSLKTGVEKLFF
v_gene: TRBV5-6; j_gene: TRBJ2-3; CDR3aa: CASSKRGGADTQYF
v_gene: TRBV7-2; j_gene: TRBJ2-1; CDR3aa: CASSLDAGRWEQFF
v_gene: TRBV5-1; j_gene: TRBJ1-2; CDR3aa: CASSLAPTGPNYGYTF
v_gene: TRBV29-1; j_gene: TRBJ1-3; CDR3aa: CSVPGQGSSKAGNTIYF
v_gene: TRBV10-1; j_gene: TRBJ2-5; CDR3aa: CASSKTTGTLVTQYF
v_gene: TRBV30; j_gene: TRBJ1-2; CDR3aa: CAWTRDRGYGYTF
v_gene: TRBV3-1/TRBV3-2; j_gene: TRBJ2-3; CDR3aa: CASSQGRGGLDTQYF
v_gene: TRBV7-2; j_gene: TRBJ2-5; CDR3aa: CASSFGGAPETQYF
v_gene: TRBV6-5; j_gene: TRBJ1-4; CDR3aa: CASSYFRTGLNEKLFF
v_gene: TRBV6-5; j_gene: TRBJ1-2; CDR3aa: CASSYSTGSLQGYTF
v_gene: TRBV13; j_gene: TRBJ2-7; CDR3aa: CASSSTGVYEQYF
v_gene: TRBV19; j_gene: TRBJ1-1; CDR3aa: CASSIQGWGTEAFF
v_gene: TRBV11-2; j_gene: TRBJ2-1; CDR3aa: CASSLGRGTRYNEQFF
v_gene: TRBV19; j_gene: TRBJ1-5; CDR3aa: CASSIQGVGQPQHF
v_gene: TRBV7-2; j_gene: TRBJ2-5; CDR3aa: CASSLVWRGTQYF
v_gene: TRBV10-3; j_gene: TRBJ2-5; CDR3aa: CAISESKLAGGETQYF
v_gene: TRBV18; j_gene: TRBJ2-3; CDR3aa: CASSRTGGTDTQYF
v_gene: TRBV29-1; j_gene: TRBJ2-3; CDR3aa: CSVPGTGGDTQYF
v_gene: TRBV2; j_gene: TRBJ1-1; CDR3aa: CASSISGSTEAFF
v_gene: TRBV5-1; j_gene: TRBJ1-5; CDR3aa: CASSLAGGDQPQHF
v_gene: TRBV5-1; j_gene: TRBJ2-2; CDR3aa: CASSLDREVGTGELFF
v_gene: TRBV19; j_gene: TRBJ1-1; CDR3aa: CASAGRARDTEAFF
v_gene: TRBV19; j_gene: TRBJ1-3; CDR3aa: CASSIGLFSRDRVFRNTIYF
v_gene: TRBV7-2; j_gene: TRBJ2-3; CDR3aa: CASSLLAHPTDTQYF
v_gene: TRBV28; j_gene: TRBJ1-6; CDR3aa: CASSPRVSSYNSPLHF
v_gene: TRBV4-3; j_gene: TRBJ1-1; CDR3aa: CASSQDPPGGAATEAFF
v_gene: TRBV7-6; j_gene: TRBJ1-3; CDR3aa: CASSLGGYLTGNTIYF
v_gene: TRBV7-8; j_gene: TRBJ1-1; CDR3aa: CASSRPVRARNTEAFF
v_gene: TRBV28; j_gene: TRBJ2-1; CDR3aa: CASSLLGAGNEQFF
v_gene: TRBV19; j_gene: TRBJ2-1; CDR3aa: CASSYFGGASNEQFF
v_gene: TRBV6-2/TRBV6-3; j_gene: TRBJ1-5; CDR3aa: CASRPPGLRESNQPQHF
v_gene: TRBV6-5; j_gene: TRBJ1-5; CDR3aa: CASTSRVNQPQHF
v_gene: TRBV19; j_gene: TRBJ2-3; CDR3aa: CASSAGTSGGAFDTQYF
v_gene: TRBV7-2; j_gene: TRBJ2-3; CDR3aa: CASSIADTQYF
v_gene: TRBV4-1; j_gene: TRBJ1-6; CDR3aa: CASSQDSRSYNSPLHF
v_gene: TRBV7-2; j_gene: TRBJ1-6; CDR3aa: CASSQLWGRVGNSPLHF
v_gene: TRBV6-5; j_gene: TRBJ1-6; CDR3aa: CASNGGSNSPLHF
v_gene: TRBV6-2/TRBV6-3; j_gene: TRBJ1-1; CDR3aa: CASSYNTVTEAFF
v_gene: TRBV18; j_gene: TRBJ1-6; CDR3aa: CASSPPRTGPLHF
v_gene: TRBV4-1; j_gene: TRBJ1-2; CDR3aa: CASSQLLNYGYTF
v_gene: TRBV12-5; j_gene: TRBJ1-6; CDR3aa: CASGPQGAQTKLGNSPLHF
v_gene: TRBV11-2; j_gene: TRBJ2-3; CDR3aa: CASSLVGRGIDTQYF
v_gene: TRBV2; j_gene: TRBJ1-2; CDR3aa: CASQRAVYGYTF
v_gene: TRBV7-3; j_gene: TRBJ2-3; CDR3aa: CASSLGAGGSTDTQYF
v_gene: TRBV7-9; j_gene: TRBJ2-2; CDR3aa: CASSPDRRPNTGELFF
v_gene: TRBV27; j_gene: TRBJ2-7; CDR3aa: CASSLADRGHEQYF
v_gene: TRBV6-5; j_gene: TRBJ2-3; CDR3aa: CASSPDREAQYF
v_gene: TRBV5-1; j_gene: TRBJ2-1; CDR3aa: CASSWSGQGESEQFF
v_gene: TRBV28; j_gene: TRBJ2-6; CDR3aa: CASSPLPGQGAEGANVLTF
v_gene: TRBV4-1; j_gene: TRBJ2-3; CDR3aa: CASSRAGEGRSDTQYF
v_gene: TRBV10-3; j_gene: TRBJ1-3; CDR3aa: CAISESAGTGARAIYF
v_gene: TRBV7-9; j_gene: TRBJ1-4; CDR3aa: CASSLGRVSEKLFF
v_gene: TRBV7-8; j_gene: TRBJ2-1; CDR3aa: CASSRGHYNEQFF
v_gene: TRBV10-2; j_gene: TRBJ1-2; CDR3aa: CASSESQGTAFGYTF
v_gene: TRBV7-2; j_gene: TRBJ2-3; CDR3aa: CASSLPRVSTDTQYF
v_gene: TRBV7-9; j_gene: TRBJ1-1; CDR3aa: CASSLDLGGPRGNTEAFF
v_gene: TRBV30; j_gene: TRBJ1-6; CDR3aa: CAWSVRGMDSPLHF
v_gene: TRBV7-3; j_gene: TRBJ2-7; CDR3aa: CASSLDGQSYEQYF